A single sample is the source of the 24 T cell receptor beta chains below, sequenced in a study of blood T cell repertoires in COVID-19. Clones were read by immunoSEQ multiplex PCR, and TCRdb kept only the in-frame ones, dropping some. The table lists under 85,000 clones, around 90% of them singletons. The sample taken for sequencing was peripheral blood. The receptors originated from a man in his 70s with acute or convalescent COVID-19.

A single count supports this clone. The gene calls are TRBV24-1 and TRBJ1-5; 8 bases fit TRBD1. The CDR3 extends over 13 amino acids. CDR1 and CDR2 from the germline V gene are KGHDR and SFDVKD. The CDR3 DNA sequence: TGTGCAGCGCAGGGGGCTGGCGATCAGCCCCAGCATTTT. Amino acid sequence: CAAQGAGDQPQHF.

The rearrangement links TRBV14 to TRBJ2-1; 11 nucleotides agree with TRBD2. This CDR3 spans 16 amino acids. Losses at the gene ends were 1 base for V and 4 bases for J; bases not matched to a gene: 3. In germline, CDR1 is SGHDN, CDR2 FVKESK. The CDR3, as DNA: TGTGCCAGCAGCCAAGTGTCTAGCGGGGGGTACAATGAGCAGTTCTTC. This encodes CASSQVSSGGYNEQFF.

V gene TRBV10-3 combines with J gene TRBJ2-3, with D possibly being TRBD2 (6 bases). Trimming cost V 6 bases and J 4 bases, with 26 bases left between them. Germline values: CDR1 ENHRY, CDR2 SYGVKD. The CDR3 runs to 18 residues. CDR3 sequence (DNA): TGTGCCATCAGAGGCGGGATAGGTCTGGGGAATCTTTCAGATACGCAGTATTTT. It codes for CAIRGGIGLGNLSDTQYF.

V is TRBV7-6 and J is TRBJ2-7; 8 nucleotides match TRBD2. The J segment lost 0 bases and the V segment lost 5 bases, leaving 15 bases of the junction unmatched. This CDR3 has 18 amino acids. The germline CDR1 and CDR2 sequences are SGHVS and FNYEAQ. CDR3 nucleotide sequence: TGTGCCAGCAGCCCCTTCGGGGGAGCGGGGGCCCTCTCCTACGAGCAGTACTTC. Protein product: CASSPFGGAGALSYEQYF.

This clone occurred once. The V and J genes are TRBV19 and TRBJ2-7; the match to TRBD2 covers 7 bases. V gave up 4 bases and J gave up 3 bases; unmatched junction bases: 6. Germline-derived CDR1 and CDR2 are LNHDA and SQIVND (reference sequence). The CDR3 spans 14 residues. The chain's CDR3 is CASSTLAENYEQYF. Written as DNA, the CDR3 is TGTGCCAGTAGTACCCTAGCGGAGAACTACGAGCAGTACTTC.

The V call is TRBV4-3, the J call TRBJ1-4, with unresolved D. V shed 4 bases and J shed 5 bases, with 23 bases lying between them. Germline CDR1 reads LGHNA; CDR2 reads YSLEER. The CDR3 covers 18 residues. In nucleotides, the CDR3 is TGCGCCAGCAGCCGGTCAGGCGGGTATACAAACCGAAATGAAAAACTGTTTTTT. It specifies CASSRSGGYTNRNEKLFF.

The rearrangement links TRBV11-2 to TRBJ2-3; TRBD2 matches at 12 bases. Trimming removed 1 base from V and 6 bases from J; junction bases left unmatched: 5. CDR1 is SGHAT, CDR2 FQNNGV, per germline. The CDR3 is 16 residues long. The CDR3 here is CASSLVTSGSRDTQYF. For the CDR3, the DNA is TGTGCCAGCAGCTTAGTGACTAGCGGGAGTAGGGATACGCAGTATTTT.

This chain links TRBV7-9 with TRBJ1-2; 7 bases match TRBD1. This CDR3 contains 18 residues. J gave up 1 base and V 1 base, and 12 bases lay outside the gene matches. Germline CDR1 reads SEHNR; CDR2 reads FQNEAQ (reference sequence). The CDR3 DNA is TGTGCCAGCAGCTTAGTAGTGAAACAGGGGACACGTAACTATGGCTACACCTTC. Translated, it gives CASSLVVKQGTRNYGYTF. The full variable domain, completed using reference TRBV7-9 and TRBJ1-2, is DTGVSQNPRHKITKRGQNVTFRCDPISEHNRLYWYRQTLGQGPEFLTYFQNEAQLEKSRLLSDRFSAERPKGSFSTLEIQRTEQGDSAMYLCASSLVVKQGTRNYGYTFGSGTRLTVV.

The chain employs TRBV15 and TRBJ1-5, with D maybe TRBD1 (5 bases). Germline CDR1 LNHNV, CDR2 YYDKDF (reference sequence). CDR3 length: 15 residues. V lost 3 bases and J lost 6, with 15 bases in between. The CDR3 DNA follows: TGTGCCACCAGCAGTGTCCGGGGGAGCGGTCAGCCCCAGCATTTT. Residues: CATSSVRGSGQPQHF.

The genes are TRBV6-2 or TRBV6-3 and TRBJ2-4; 10 bases match TRBD1. The germline CDR1 and CDR2 sequences are MNHEY and SVGEGT. V lost 2 bases and J lost 8; bases outside the gene matches: 12. The length of the CDR3 is 17 residues. For the CDR3, the DNA is TGTGCCAGCAGTTACGCCACCGGGACAGGGGCGAAGGACATTCAGTACTTC. It codes for CASSYATGTGAKDIQYF.

The V and J genes are TRBV24-1 and TRBJ2-2; 9 bases agree with TRBD1. The CDR3 runs to 16 residues. Germline values: CDR1 KGHDR, CDR2 SFDVKD. V was clipped by 5 bases and J by 0 bases; unmatched bases: 3. CDR3 nucleotides: TGTGCCACCAGTGCCAGACAGGGGGCGAACACCGGGGAGCTGTTTTTT. As protein: CATSARQGANTGELFF.

The chain couples TRBV20-1 to TRBJ1-2; 7 positions match TRBD1. The trim removed 3 bases at V and 5 bases at J, leaving 9 bases unmatched. Germline CDR1 reads DFQATT; CDR2 reads SNEGSKA (reference sequence). The CDR3 contains 14 residues. In DNA, the CDR3 is TGCAGTGCTAGTTATAACAGGGGATCGTATGGCTACACCTTC. Residues: CSASYNRGSYGYTF.

The rearrangement links TRBV5-1 to TRBJ2-2, with D unresolved. The germline V and J ends were trimmed by 4 bases and 7 bases, with 11 bases remaining between them. Germline V gene lookup returns CDR1 SGHRS and CDR2 YFSETQ. The CDR3 runs to 13 residues. The CDR3, as DNA: TGCGCCAGCAGCCCCACAGAAAACGGGGAGCTGTTTTTT. Residues: CASSPTENGELFF.

V usage is TRBV9 and J usage is TRBJ2-3; the D gene is possibly TRBD2 (5 bases). Germline loops: CDR1 SGDLS, CDR2 YYNGEE. The ends were cut back, 5 bases at V and 0 bases at J, with 13 bases in the middle. CDR3 size: 15 residues. Written as DNA, the CDR3 is TGTGCCAGCAGACAAAGCGGCACTAGCACAGATACGCAGTATTTT. It specifies CASRQSGTSTDTQYF.

The genes are TRBV28 and TRBJ2-1; 9 bases map to TRBD2. The CDR3 sequence is 14 residues long. Trimming removed 8 bases from V and 5 bases from J; junction bases left unmatched: 7. Germline CDR1 and CDR2: MDHEN and SYDVKM. CDR3 sequence (DNA): TGTGCCAGCGGAGGACTAGCGCTTAACAATGAGCAGTTCTTC. Amino acids: CASGGLALNNEQFF.

V usage is TRBV9 and J usage is TRBJ2-1, with 10 nucleotides matching TRBD2. V shed 0 bases and J 2 bases; nucleotides not matched to a gene: 8. The germline CDR1 and CDR2 sequences are SGDLS and YYNGEE. This CDR3 spans 18 amino acids. The CDR3 here is CASSVAGSGGPTYNEQFF. Written as DNA, the CDR3 is TGTGCCAGCAGCGTAGCGGGTAGCGGGGGGCCCACCTACAATGAGCAGTTCTTC.

This clone was counted a single time. The chain employs TRBV23-1 and TRBJ1-2; a weak D match, TRBD1 (5 bases). TRBV23-1 is reported as an ORF; its role is uncertain. CDR3 length: 16 residues. The germline V and J ends were trimmed by 2 bases and 8 bases, with 21 bases remaining between them. The CDR3 protein is CASSQTPPPGPGGYTF. The DNA of the CDR3 is TGCGCCAGCAGTCAAACCCCACCCCCAGGGCCGGGCGGCTACACCTTC.

In this sample, this clone turned up a few times. CDR3 coding DNA: TGTGCCAGCACCTCGGGCGGCGGGACCCCCGGGGAGCTGTTTTTT. It is translated as CASTSGGGTPGELFF. The gene calls are TRBV28 and TRBJ2-2, with D perhaps TRBD2 (6 bases). The length of the CDR3 is 15 residues. Germline V gene sequence: CDR1 MDHEN, CDR2 SYDVKM. V shed 7 bases and J shed 6 bases, with 18 bases lying between them. Looking up the rest from reference TRBV28 and TRBJ2-2 gives the full variable domain: DVKVTQSSRYLVKRTGEKVFLECVQDMDHENMFWYRQDPGLGLRLIYFSYDVKMKEKGDIPEGYSVSREKKERFSLILESASTNQTSMYLCASTSGGGTPGELFFGEGSRLTVL.

V gene TRBV28 combines with J gene TRBJ1-6; no firm D call. Trimming shortened V by 3 bases and J by 6 bases, and 15 bases separated the two germline ends. The length of the CDR3 is 16 residues. Per germline, CDR1 MDHEN and CDR2 SYDVKM. This CDR3 is CASSLSQLGINSPLHF. In nucleotides, the CDR3 is TGTGCCAGCAGTTTGAGTCAACTCGGGATTAATTCACCCCTCCACTTT.

This chain uses TRBV6-2 or TRBV6-3 with TRBJ1-5; D is perhaps TRBD1 (5 bases). The CDR3 runs 14 residues. Germline CDR1 and CDR2: MNHEY and SVGEGT. V was trimmed by 5 bases and J by 7 bases, leaving 15 bases between them. CDR3 region: CASSPLDRFQPQHF. As DNA, the CDR3 is TGTGCCAGCAGTCCCCTCGACAGATTCCAGCCCCAGCATTTT.

The chain has TRBV11-2 and TRBJ2-3, with 12 bases lining up with TRBD2. J lost 4 bases, V lost 0 bases, and 2 bases had no gene match. This CDR3 region has 16 residues. CDR1 is SGHAT, CDR2 FQNNGV, per germline. This CDR3 is CASSLETSGRPDTQYF. The CDR3 nucleotides are TGTGCCAGCAGCTTAGAGACTAGCGGGAGACCAGATACGCAGTATTTT.

CDR3 region: CASNRGGTQYF. The CDR3 bases are TGTGCCAGCAATCGGGGGGGCACGCAGTATTTT. The chain has TRBV12-3 or TRBV12-4 and TRBJ2-3; TRBD2 agrees at 8 bases. The CDR3 covers 11 residues. V was clipped by 7 bases and J by 9 bases; unmatched bases: 3.

This chain connects TRBV27 to TRBJ1-6; 8 nucleotides agree with TRBD1. This CDR3 is built from 19 residues. The germline CDR1 and CDR2 sequences are MNHEY and SMNVEV (reference sequence). V was clipped by 2 bases and J by 7 bases; unmatched bases: 16. The CDR3 sequence is CASSLRRDRQMQLNSPLHF. The CDR3 DNA follows: TGTGCCAGCAGTTTAAGGCGGGACAGGCAGATGCAATTGAATTCACCCCTCCACTTT.

This CDR3 reads CASSYVPGQGSYEQYF. The CDR3, as DNA: TGTGCCAGCAGCTACGTCCCGGGACAGGGGAGCTACGAGCAGTACTTC. The chain couples TRBV7-2 to TRBJ2-7, with 10 nucleotides matching TRBD1. The CDR3 has 16 amino acids. CDR1 is SGHTA, CDR2 FQGNSA, per germline. V dropped 4 bases and J dropped 3; count of bases not matched to a gene: 9.